This TCR beta chain was recorded in a study of T cells in Graves' hyperthyroidism and ophthalmopathy. With regard to this clonotype: Its antigen is not known.

Researchers took RNA transcripts and amplified the TCR beta CDR3 regions from them. TCR CDR3 underwent first-round RT-PCR with the HTBI primer set. One entry per CDR3 protein, called by TCRdb with MiXCR from the multiplex PCR reads. The data show under 400,000 distinct CDR3 sequences, around a quarter seen once. V lost 8 bases to trimming and J lost 5 bases, with 20 bases between them. This CDR3 spans 15 amino acids. CDR1 and CDR2 (germline): SGHRS, YFSETQ. General study findings and limits: Peripheral blood also featured most of the thyroid clonotypes expanded above 0.001.

V usage is TRBV5-1 and J usage is TRBJ2-1; TRBD2 is a possible D gene (6 bases). Input material: blood. The receptor's source is a man over 45 with Graves' hyperthyroidism. DNA of the CDR3: TGCGCCAGTCGGGATTACGGGAGCGGCCACAATGAGCAGTTCTTC. Translation gives CASRDYGSGHNEQFF.